This TCR beta chain was captured in a study of T cell responses to AZD1222 COVID-19 vaccine. Whole-study results and caveats: Rises in breadth and depth of Spike-specific TCRs came after two AZD1222 doses. No repertoire was sampled before or during the peak T cell response, only after it.

Produced via immunoSEQ multiplex PCR; TCRdb's table is partial and in-frame only. The top ten clones hold around 4.4% of a sample with 100,000 to 150,000 clones, around 85% of them seen once. CDR3 length: 16 residues. From germline, CDR1 is SGHAT and CDR2 FQNNGV. Germline trimming cut 1 base from V and 4 bases from J; bases unmatched to any gene: 9. The sample holds one count of this clone. Its antigen remains unknown. This chain joins TRBV11-2 and TRBJ2-5; 7 bases agree with TRBD1. Sequencing used peripheral blood, obtained 28 days after the second AZD1222 dose. The TCR originated in an adult who received the AZD1222 COVID-19 vaccine. The CDR3, as DNA: TGTGCCAGCAGCTTAGTAGGCAGGGGGACGGGAGAGACCCAGTACTTC. It codes for CASSLVGRGTGETQYF.